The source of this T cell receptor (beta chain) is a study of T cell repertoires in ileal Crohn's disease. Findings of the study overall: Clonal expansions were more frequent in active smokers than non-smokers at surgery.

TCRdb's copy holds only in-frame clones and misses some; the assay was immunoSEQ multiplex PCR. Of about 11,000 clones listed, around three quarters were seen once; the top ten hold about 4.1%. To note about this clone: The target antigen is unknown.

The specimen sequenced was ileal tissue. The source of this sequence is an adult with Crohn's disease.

The CDR3: CASSLSNSPNQPQHF. CDR3 coding DNA: TGTGCCAGCAGCTTAAGCAACAGCCCCAATCAGCCCCAGCATTTT. The chain has TRBV7-2 and TRBJ1-5; no reliable D call. This CDR3 has 15 amino acids. Germline lookup yields CDR1 SGHTA and CDR2 FQGNSA. V dropped 2 bases and J dropped 3 bases, with 11 bases sitting between them.